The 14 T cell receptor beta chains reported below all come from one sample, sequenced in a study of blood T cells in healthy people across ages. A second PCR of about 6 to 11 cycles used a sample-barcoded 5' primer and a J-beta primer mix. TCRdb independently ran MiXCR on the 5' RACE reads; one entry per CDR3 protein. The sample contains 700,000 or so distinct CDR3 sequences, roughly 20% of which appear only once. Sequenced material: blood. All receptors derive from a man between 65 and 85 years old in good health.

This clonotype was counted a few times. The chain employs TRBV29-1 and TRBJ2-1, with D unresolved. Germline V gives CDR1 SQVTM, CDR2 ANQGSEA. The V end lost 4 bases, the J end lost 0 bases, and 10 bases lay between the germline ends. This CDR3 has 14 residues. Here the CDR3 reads CSVGSASSYNEQFF. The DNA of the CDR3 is TGCAGCGTTGGGTCAGCGAGCTCCTACAATGAGCAGTTCTTC.

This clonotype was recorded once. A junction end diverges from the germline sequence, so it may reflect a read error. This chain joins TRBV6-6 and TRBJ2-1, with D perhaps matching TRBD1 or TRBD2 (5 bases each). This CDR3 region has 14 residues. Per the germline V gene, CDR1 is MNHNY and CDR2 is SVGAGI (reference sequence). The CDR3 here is CASRSGTEYSEQFF. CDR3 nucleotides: TGTGCCAGCAGGTCCGGGACCGAGTACAGTGAGCAGTTCTTC.

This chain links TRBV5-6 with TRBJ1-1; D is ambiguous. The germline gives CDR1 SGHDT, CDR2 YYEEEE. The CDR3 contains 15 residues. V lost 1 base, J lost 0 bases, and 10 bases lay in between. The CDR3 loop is CASSLNLQLNTEAFF. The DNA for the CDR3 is TGTGCCAGCAGCTTGAATCTCCAGTTGAACACTGAAGCTTTCTTT.

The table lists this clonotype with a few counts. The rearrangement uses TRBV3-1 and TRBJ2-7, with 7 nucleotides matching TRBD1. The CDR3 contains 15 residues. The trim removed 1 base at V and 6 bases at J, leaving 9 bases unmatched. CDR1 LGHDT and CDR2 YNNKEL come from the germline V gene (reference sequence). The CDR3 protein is CASSQGGGQTIEQYF. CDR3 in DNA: TGTGCCAGCAGCCAAGGAGGGGGCCAAACTATCGAGCAGTACTTC.

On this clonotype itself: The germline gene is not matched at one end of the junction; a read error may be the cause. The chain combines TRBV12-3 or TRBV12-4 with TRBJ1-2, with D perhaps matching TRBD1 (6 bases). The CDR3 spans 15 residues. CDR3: CASSLLGGSEYGHTF. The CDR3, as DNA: TGTGCCAGCAGTTTATTAGGGGGATCGGAGTATGGCCACACCTTC.

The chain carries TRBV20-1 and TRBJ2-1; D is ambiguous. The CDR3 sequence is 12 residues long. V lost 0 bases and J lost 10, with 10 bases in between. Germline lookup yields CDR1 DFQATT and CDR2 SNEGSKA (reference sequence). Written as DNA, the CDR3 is TGCAGTGCTAGAGAGTCCCCAGACGAGCAGTTCTTC. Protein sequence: CSARESPDEQFF.

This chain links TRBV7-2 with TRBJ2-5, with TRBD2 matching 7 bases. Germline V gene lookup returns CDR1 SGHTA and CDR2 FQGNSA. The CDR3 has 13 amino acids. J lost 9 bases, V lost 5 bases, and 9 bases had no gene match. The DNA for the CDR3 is TGTGCCAGCAGCACGCTAGCGGCCAGGGCCCAGTACTTC. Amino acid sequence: CASSTLAARAQYF.

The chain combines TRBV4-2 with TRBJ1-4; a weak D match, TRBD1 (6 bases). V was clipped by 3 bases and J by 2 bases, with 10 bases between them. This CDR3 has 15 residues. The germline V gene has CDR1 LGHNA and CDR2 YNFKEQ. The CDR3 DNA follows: TGTGCCAGCAGCCAGGAAAGGGGGACTAATGAAAAACTGTTTTTT. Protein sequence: CASSQERGTNEKLFF.

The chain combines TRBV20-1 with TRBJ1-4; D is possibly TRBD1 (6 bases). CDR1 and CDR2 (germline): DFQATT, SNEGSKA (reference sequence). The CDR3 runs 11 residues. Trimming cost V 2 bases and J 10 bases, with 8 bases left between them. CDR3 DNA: TGCAGTGCTAGACAGGGGCGAAAACTGTTTTTT. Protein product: CSARQGRKLFF.

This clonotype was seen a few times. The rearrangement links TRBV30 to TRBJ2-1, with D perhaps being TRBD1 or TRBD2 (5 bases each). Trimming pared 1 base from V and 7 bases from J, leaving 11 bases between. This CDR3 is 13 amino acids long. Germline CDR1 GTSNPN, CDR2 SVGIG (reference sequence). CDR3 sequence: CAWSDGTFNEQFF. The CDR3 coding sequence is TGTGCCTGGAGTGACGGGACCTTTAATGAGCAGTTCTTC.

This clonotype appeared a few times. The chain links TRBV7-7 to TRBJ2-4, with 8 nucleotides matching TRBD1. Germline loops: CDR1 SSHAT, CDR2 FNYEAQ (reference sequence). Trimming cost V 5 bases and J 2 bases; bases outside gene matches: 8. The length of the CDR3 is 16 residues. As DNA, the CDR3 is TGTGCCAGCAGCCCAGTCCGGACAGGGTCCAAAAACATTCAGTACTTC. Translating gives CASSPVRTGSKNIQYF.

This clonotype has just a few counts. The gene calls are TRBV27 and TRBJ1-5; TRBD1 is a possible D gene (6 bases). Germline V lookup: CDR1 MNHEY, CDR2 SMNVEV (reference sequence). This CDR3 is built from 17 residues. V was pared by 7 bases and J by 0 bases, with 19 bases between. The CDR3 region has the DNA TGTGCCAGCACCCCTTTCTGGGGGGCCGATAGCAATCAGCCCCAGCATTTT. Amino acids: CASTPFWGADSNQPQHF.

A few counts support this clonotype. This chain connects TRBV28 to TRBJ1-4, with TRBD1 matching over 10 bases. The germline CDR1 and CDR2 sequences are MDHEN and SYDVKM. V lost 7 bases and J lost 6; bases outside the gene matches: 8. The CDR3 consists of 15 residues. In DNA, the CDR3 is TGTGCCAGCACCCTGGGGGGACAGGGGCATGAAAAACTGTTTTTT. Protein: CASTLGGQGHEKLFF.

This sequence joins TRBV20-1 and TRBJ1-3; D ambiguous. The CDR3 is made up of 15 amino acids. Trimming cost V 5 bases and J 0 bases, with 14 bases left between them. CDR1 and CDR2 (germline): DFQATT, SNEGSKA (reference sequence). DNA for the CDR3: TGCAGTGCTTCCGCAGGTTTTTACTCTGGAAACACCATATATTTT. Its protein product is CSASAGFYSGNTIYF.